This T cell receptor (beta chain) comes out of a study of blood T cells in healthy people across ages. Broader study findings: There were more naive CD4+ cells and higher diversity in long-lived donors than in aged donors. With naive T cell percentage, TCR beta diversity showed a strong correlation.

Germline V gives CDR1 LGHNA, CDR2 YNFKEQ. The length of the CDR3 is 16 residues. Trimming left V 0 bases short and J 4 bases short, with 13 bases between. Staff drew 8 to 10 milliliters of peripheral blood from each donor. Each sample provided at least 6 micrograms of extracted total RNA. A few counts support this clonotype. Its antigen is currently unknown. Primed by a sample-barcoded 5' primer and a J-beta primer mix, a second PCR proceeded for 7 to 11 cycles. MiXCR, applied by TCRdb to the 5' RACE reads, yields one record per CDR3 protein. The sample holds approximately 730,000 distinct CDR3 sequences, roughly 50% seen once.

The sample taken for sequencing was blood. The source is a man at least 80 years old in good health. This chain uses TRBV4-2 with TRBJ2-1; D is possibly TRBD2 (6 bases). CDR3 DNA: TGTGCCAGCAGCCAAGATACGGGAGCTGAATACAATGAGCAGTTCTTC. This codes for CASSQDTGAEYNEQFF.